This TCR beta chain was retrieved from a study of T-cell reconstitution after alpha-beta-depleted transplantation in children. Points from the study as a whole: Elevated TCRbeta diversity at day 60 was traced, in some patients, to surviving recipient T cells and thymic progenitors.

TCRbeta library preparation incorporated unique molecular identifiers. MiXCR, applied by TCRdb to the PCR reads, yields one record per CDR3 protein. The table lists about 870,000 distinct CDR3 sequences, about 15% of them singletons. This clonotype was counted ten times or more. Its cognate antigen is unknown. The CDR3 sequence is 19 residues long. Germline V gene lookup returns CDR1 SGHRS and CDR2 YFSETQ. Trimming at V came to 0 bases and at J to 0 bases, leaving 9 bases not matched to a gene. The chain uses TRBV5-1 and TRBJ2-4; TRBD2 agrees at 10 bases. The sequences come from PBMCs, mostly from graft donor cells, collected 360 days after TCRalphabeta/CD19-depleted stem cell transplant. The receptor's source is a male patient between 5 and 17 years old who had a stem cell transplant for acute lymphoblastic leukemia, so the T cells may come from the graft donor. CDR3: CASSLVASGSGGAKNIQYF. The CDR3 DNA sequence: TGCGCCAGCAGCTTGGTGGCTAGCGGGAGCGGAGGAGCCAAAAACATTCAGTACTTC.